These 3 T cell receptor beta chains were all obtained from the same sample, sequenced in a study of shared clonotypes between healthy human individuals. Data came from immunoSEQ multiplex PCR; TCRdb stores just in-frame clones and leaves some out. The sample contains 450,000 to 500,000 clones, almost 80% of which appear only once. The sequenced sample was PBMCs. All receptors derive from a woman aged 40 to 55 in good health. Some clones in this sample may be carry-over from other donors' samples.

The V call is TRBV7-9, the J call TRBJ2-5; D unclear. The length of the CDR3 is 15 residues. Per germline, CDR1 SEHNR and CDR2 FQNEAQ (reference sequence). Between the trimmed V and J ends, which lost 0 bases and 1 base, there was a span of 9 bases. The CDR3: CASSLALRTQETQYF. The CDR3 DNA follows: TGTGCCAGCAGCTTAGCGCTCAGAACCCAAGAGACCCAGTACTTC.

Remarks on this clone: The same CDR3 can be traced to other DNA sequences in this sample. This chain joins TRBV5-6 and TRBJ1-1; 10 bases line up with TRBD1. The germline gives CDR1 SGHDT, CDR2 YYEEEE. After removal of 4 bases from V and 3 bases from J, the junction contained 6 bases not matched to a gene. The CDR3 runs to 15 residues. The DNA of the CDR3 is TGTGCCAGCAGCAGGGGGACAGGGGTGTACACTGAAGCTTTCTTT. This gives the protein CASSRGTGVYTEAFF. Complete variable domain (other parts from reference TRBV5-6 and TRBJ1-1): DAGVTQSPTHLIKTRGQQVTLRCSPKSGHDTVSWYQQALGQGPQFIFQYYEEEERQRGNFPDRFSGHQFPNYSSELNVNALLLGDSALYLCASSRGTGVYTEAFFGQGTRLTVV.

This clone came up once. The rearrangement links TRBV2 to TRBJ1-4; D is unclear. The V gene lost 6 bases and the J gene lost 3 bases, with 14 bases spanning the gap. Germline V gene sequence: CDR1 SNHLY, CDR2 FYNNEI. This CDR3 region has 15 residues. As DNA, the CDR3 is TGTGCCAGCAGACGGCTTGGGGTACCTAATGAAAAACTGTTTTTT. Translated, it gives CASRRLGVPNEKLFF.